The source of this TCR beta chain is a study of blood T cell repertoires in COVID-19. Turning to the study itself: Nucleic acid was either cDNA or gDNA, and it came from T cells, B-cell-depleted T cells, or PBMCs.

TCRdb keeps only in-frame clones here, not all; method: immunoSEQ multiplex PCR. In the table there are approximately 25,000 clones, approximately 86% of which are singletons. CDR1 and CDR2 from the germline V gene are SGDLS and YYNGEE. This CDR3 region has 16 residues. The V gene end was trimmed by 3 bases and the J gene end by 6 bases; junction bases not matched to a gene: 6. The sequence was obtained from a human donor with acute or convalescent COVID-19. The donor label of this sample is uncertain. The genes are TRBV9 and TRBJ2-2; 12 bases are a match to TRBD1. Sequenced input: peripheral blood. CDR3 bases: TGTGCCAGCAGCGAAGCCGGGACAGGGGGCGCCGGGGAGCTGTTTTTT. Residues: CASSEAGTGGAGELFF.